Below are 26 T cell receptor beta chains sequenced from a single sample in a study of OX40 agonist ivuxolimab in advanced cancers. Libraries came from the immunoSEQ multiplex PCR assay. TCRdb carries this immuneACCESS record with in-frame sequences only. Its versions omit some clonotypes, under half of them owing to an unresolved V gene in the studies checked, with the rest unexplained. This sample gives around 73,000 clones in total; 80% to 90% of them show up just once. Together, the top ten hold about 10% of the sample. This specimen consisted of CD4+ or CD8+ T cells sorted from blood, obtained in a trial of the OX40 agonist ivuxolimab. All receptors come from an adult with an advanced solid tumor such as melanoma, head and neck, liver or kidney cancer.

The J gene is TRBJ2-5, the V gene TRBV7-8, with TRBD2 matching 7 bases. The V gene's germline CDR1 is SGHVS and CDR2 FQNEAQ. V lost 3 bases to trimming and J lost 4 bases; unmatched junction nucleotides: 8. The CDR3 is made up of 15 amino acids. The CDR3 loop is CASSFPGTTSETQYF. The CDR3 nucleotides are TGTGCCAGCAGCTTCCCGGGGACTACCTCAGAGACCCAGTACTTC.

The chain combines TRBV27 with TRBJ2-5; D perhaps matches TRBD2 (5 bases). The J call may be faulty, since TRBJ2-7 better matches the DNA end. The CDR3 length is 14 residues. CDR1 is MNHEY and CDR2 is SMNVEV in the germline V gene (reference sequence). The DNA for the CDR3 is TGTGCCAGCAGTTTATGGTTGGGGAGCTACGAGCAGTACTTC. This codes for CASSLWLGSYEQYF.

The V call is TRBV6-5, the J call TRBJ2-7; tentatively, D is TRBD1 or TRBD2 (5 bases each). Germline lookup yields CDR1 MNHEY and CDR2 SVGAGI. V shed 5 bases and J shed 12 bases, with 14 bases lying between them. The CDR3 extends over 11 amino acids. CDR3 protein: CASSEGTNRYF. CDR3 nucleotide sequence: TGTGCCAGCAGTGAAGGGACCAACAGGTACTTC.

This clone was seen a single time. The J gene is TRBJ2-3, the V gene TRBV29-1; D gene ambiguous. Germline assignment: CDR1 SQVTM and CDR2 ANQGSEA. This CDR3 contains 12 residues. Trimming cost V 5 bases and J 5 bases, with 11 bases left between them. CDR3 nucleotides: TGCAGCGTTTCCCGGGCCCAAGATACGCAGTATTTT. Its protein is CSVSRAQDTQYF.

V is TRBV5-6 and J is TRBJ2-3; TRBD2 aligns across 7 bases. This CDR3 is built from 15 residues. J gave up 2 bases and V 4 bases, and 7 bases lay outside the gene matches. Germline CDR1 reads SGHDT; CDR2 reads YYEEEE. This CDR3 reads CASSPLAWDTDTQYF. CDR3 nucleotides: TGTGCCAGCAGCCCACTAGCGTGGGACACAGATACGCAGTATTTT.

The chain links TRBV10-1 to TRBJ2-5; 7 bases map to TRBD1. Germline V lookup: CDR1 WNHNN, CDR2 SYGVQD (reference sequence). V was clipped by 2 bases and J by 3 bases; unmatched bases: 0. This CDR3 is built from 13 residues. The DNA of the CDR3 is TGCGCCAGCAGTGAGACAGGGGAAGAGACCCAGTACTTC. Amino acid sequence: CASSETGEETQYF.

This sequence joins TRBV27 and TRBJ2-3; 11 bases align to TRBD2. V lost 1 base to trimming and J lost 0 bases; unmatched junction nucleotides: 6. The CDR3 spans 18 residues. Germline-derived CDR1 and CDR2 are MNHEY and SMNVEV (reference sequence). CDR3 in amino acids: CASSLFSGGAPSTDTQYF. CDR3 bases: TGTGCCAGCAGTTTATTTAGCGGGGGGGCCCCTAGCACAGATACGCAGTATTTT.

This chain connects TRBV7-9 to TRBJ2-2, with no clear D. Germline V gives CDR1 SEHNR, CDR2 FQNEAQ (reference sequence). CDR3 size: 13 residues. V lost 3 bases and J 3 bases, leaving 5 bases between the germline ends. The CDR3 spells CASSFGDTGELFF. In nucleotides, the CDR3 is TGTGCCAGCAGCTTCGGAGACACCGGGGAGCTGTTTTTT. The complete variable domain, with remaining parts taken from reference TRBV7-9 and TRBJ2-2, reads DTGVSQNPRHKITKRGQNVTFRCDPISEHNRLYWYRQTLGQGPEFLTYFQNEAQLEKSRLLSDRFSAERPKGSFSTLEIQRTEQGDSAMYLCASSFGDTGELFFGEGSRLTVL.

The V call is TRBV7-9, the J call TRBJ2-1; D gene uncertain. Deletions cut 5 bases from V and 3 bases from J, with 11 bases between. Looked up from germline, CDR1 is SEHNR and CDR2 is FQNEAQ (reference sequence). The CDR3 is 14 residues long. CDR3 sequence: CASSPPWVYNEQFF. For the CDR3, the DNA is TGTGCCAGCAGCCCCCCTTGGGTCTACAATGAGCAGTTCTTC. The entire variable domain, with the rest obtained from reference TRBV7-9 and TRBJ2-1, is as follows: DTGVSQNPRHKITKRGQNVTFRCDPISEHNRLYWYRQTLGQGPEFLTYFQNEAQLEKSRLLSDRFSAERPKGSFSTLEIQRTEQGDSAMYLCASSPPWVYNEQFFGPGTRLTVL.

V and J are TRBV29-1 and TRBJ1-4; 7 nucleotides align to TRBD1. V trimming: 6 bases; J trimming: 6 bases; junction bases outside the gene matches: 10. This CDR3 contains 14 residues. Germline V gene sequence: CDR1 SQVTM, CDR2 ANQGSEA. The CDR3 reads CSVQIRDSYEKLFF. In DNA form, the CDR3 reads TGCAGCGTCCAAATCCGGGACAGTTATGAAAAACTGTTTTTT.

The chain has TRBV27 and TRBJ1-4; D not certain. With 4 bases removed from V and 5 bases from J, the gap between germline ends came to 11 bases. The CDR3 sequence is 14 residues long. Germline V gene data show CDR1 as MNHEY and CDR2 as SMNVEV (reference sequence). For the CDR3, the DNA is TGTGCCAGCAGTTCTCCCTGGGTGAATGAAAAACTGTTTTTT. Translating gives CASSSPWVNEKLFF.

The J gene is TRBJ1-1, the V gene TRBV27; possibly TRBD1 for D (5 bases). The CDR3 is made up of 12 amino acids. Germline V gene lookup returns CDR1 MNHEY and CDR2 SMNVEV (reference sequence). Trimming cost V 3 bases and J 5 bases, with 7 bases left between them. CDR3 region: CASSLRGTEAFF. CDR3 bases: TGTGCCAGCAGTTTGAGGGGTACTGAAGCTTTCTTT.

The chain joins TRBV28 to TRBJ2-1, with TRBD2 identical over 8 bases. Trimming removed 6 bases from V and 4 bases from J; junction bases left unmatched: 14. Per germline, CDR1 MDHEN and CDR2 SYDVKM. The CDR3 contains 17 residues. CDR3 bases: TGTGCCAGCAGCCACGACGCAACTAGCGGACGTTACAATGAGCAGTTCTTC. Its translation is CASSHDATSGRYNEQFF.

The chain couples TRBV5-1 to TRBJ1-1; TRBD1 matches at 10 bases. Germline CDR1 SGHRS, CDR2 YFSETQ. V shed 2 bases and J 0 bases; nucleotides not matched to a gene: 4. This CDR3 has 16 amino acids. The CDR3 sequence is CASSFGQGGVNTEAFF. CDR3 bases: TGCGCCAGCAGCTTTGGACAGGGGGGAGTGAACACTGAAGCTTTCTTT.

This chain uses TRBV5-1 with TRBJ2-1; 10 bases are a match to TRBD2. The germline V gene encodes CDR1 SGHRS and CDR2 YFSETQ. V dropped 4 bases and J dropped 8; count of bases not matched to a gene: 9. The CDR3 length is 15 residues. The DNA for the CDR3 is TGCGCCAGCAGCCTCCCCGGGACTAGCGTCGATGAGCAGTTCTTC. Protein sequence: CASSLPGTSVDEQFF.

This rearrangement joins TRBV29-1 to TRBJ2-1, with D perhaps TRBD1 (6 bases). V was trimmed by 6 bases and J by 4 bases, leaving 7 bases between them. The CDR3 is 11 amino acids. In germline, CDR1 is SQVTM, CDR2 ANQGSEA. In DNA form, the CDR3 reads TGCAGCGTCCAGGGGTACAATGAGCAGTTCTTC. Translating gives CSVQGYNEQFF.

This clone was detected only a few times. The chain couples TRBV2 to TRBJ1-5; no definite D call. Germline values: CDR1 SNHLY, CDR2 FYNNEI. This CDR3 is 13 amino acids long. Trimming took off 6 bases at V and 6 bases at J, with 12 bases between the two ends. The CDR3 here is CASREETAQPQHF. CDR3 sequence (DNA): TGTGCCAGCAGGGAGGAAACTGCTCAGCCCCAGCATTTT.

This sequence joins TRBV7-9 and TRBJ1-2; D might be TRBD1 (5 bases). The CDR3 length is 15 residues. CDR1 is SEHNR, CDR2 FQNEAQ, per germline (reference sequence). Trimming cost V 5 bases and J 7 bases, with 20 bases left between them. The CDR3 loop reads CASSAGRPAGGGYTF. CDR3 bases: TGTGCCAGCAGCGCAGGACGGCCCGCTGGGGGTGGCTACACCTTC.

This chain links TRBV6-5 with TRBJ2-7, with a tentative D call TRBD2 (6 bases). This CDR3 has 16 amino acids. V was shortened by 3 bases and J by 1 base, with 16 bases between the two germline ends. In germline, CDR1 is MNHEY, CDR2 SVGAGI. CDR3: CASSYSGLANSYEQYF. CDR3 DNA: TGTGCCAGCAGTTATTCGGGGCTAGCGAATTCCTACGAGCAGTACTTC.

The chain joins TRBV7-8 to TRBJ2-7, with 7 positions matching TRBD1. Germline V gene data show CDR1 as SGHVS and CDR2 as FQNEAQ. CDR3 length equals 15 residues. Trimming took 4 bases from V and 6 from J; bases not matched to a gene: 12. The CDR3 loop is CASSSLTGLGSEQYF. The CDR3 nucleotides read TGTGCCAGCAGCTCCTTGACAGGGCTTGGCTCCGAGCAGTACTTC.

V gene TRBV5-4 combines with J gene TRBJ2-7; D might be TRBD2 (5 bases). This CDR3 is built from 15 residues. Germline V gene lookup returns CDR1 SGHNT and CDR2 YYREEE (reference sequence). The V end was cut by 1 base, the J end by 0 bases, with 11 bases between. The CDR3 DNA reads as TGTGCCAGCAGCTTGATAGCGATGAGCTCCTACGAGCAGTACTTC. Translating it yields CASSLIAMSSYEQYF.

The chain uses TRBV7-9 and TRBJ1-2; D gene ambiguous. Per germline, CDR1 SEHNR and CDR2 FQNEAQ (reference sequence). The CDR3 is made up of 14 amino acids. The V end lost 1 base, the J end lost 1 base, and 7 bases lay between the germline ends. The CDR3 nucleotides read TGTGCCAGCAGCTTAGTGGGGATTAACTATGGCTACACCTTC. Amino acid sequence: CASSLVGINYGYTF.

The genes are TRBV7-9 and TRBJ2-5; 10 bases align to TRBD2. V gave up 0 bases and J gave up 3 bases; unmatched junction bases: 7. The CDR3 extends over 17 amino acids. CDR1 SEHNR and CDR2 FQNEAQ come from the germline V gene (reference sequence). CDR3: CASSLAHLAGVEETQYF. Written as DNA, the CDR3 is TGTGCCAGCAGCTTAGCGCACCTAGCGGGAGTGGAAGAGACCCAGTACTTC.

The chain has TRBV2 and TRBJ2-3, with TRBD2 matching over 7 bases. The ends lost 3 bases at V and 2 bases at J; junction bases unmatched: 5. CDR1 and CDR2 (germline): SNHLY, FYNNEI. This CDR3 is built from 15 residues. The CDR3 protein is CASSESTSDTDTQYF. CDR3 coding DNA: TGTGCCAGCAGTGAGTCCACTAGCGACACAGATACGCAGTATTTT. Together with reference TRBV2 and TRBJ2-3, the CDR3 gives the full variable domain: EPEVTQTPSHQVTQMGQEVILRCVPISNHLYFYWYRQILGQKVEFLVSFYNNEISEKSEIFDDQFSVERPDGSNFTLKIRSTKLEDSAMYFCASSESTSDTDTQYFGPGTRLTVL.

The chain combines TRBV29-1 with TRBJ2-7; perhaps TRBD1 as D (6 bases). V shed 4 bases and J shed 3 bases, with 13 bases lying between them. The CDR3 extends over 13 amino acids. Germline-derived CDR1 and CDR2 are SQVTM and ANQGSEA. The CDR3 DNA is TGCAGCGTTGCCCGGGACACTAACTACGAGCAGTACTTC. Protein product: CSVARDTNYEQYF.

The chain has TRBV28 and TRBJ2-3; 13 bases agree with TRBD2. V shed 4 bases, J shed 7 bases, and the junction held 5 bases outside the gene matches. The CDR3 extends over 15 amino acids. Germline-derived CDR1 and CDR2 are MDHEN and SYDVKM. The CDR3 reads CASSSGLAGVYTQYF. CDR3 nucleotides: TGTGCCAGCAGTTCTGGACTAGCGGGGGTCTATACGCAGTATTTT.